Sequencing of this T cell receptor (beta chain) was carried out in a study of blood T cell repertoires in COVID-19. Study-wide background: Material from acute and convalescent COVID-19 was sourced from the United States, Italy and Spain.

Per the original data handling: Using reference gene primer amplification, nucleated cell counts were estimated. Here immunoSEQ multiplex PCR was the method, and the copy in TCRdb shows in-frame clones only, minus some. V, J and clone size were drawn from that table, and D and trimming were deduced from the DNA. This table has some 220,000 clones, under 90% appearing once. Sequenced material: peripheral blood. This TCR was recovered from a woman aged 55-69 years who had recovered from COVID-19.

For the CDR3, the DNA is TGTGCCAGCAGCTTAGCCGGGGGTGCAGATACGCAGTATTTT. Translating gives CASSLAGGADTQYF. The chain recombines TRBV11-1 with TRBJ2-3; the D gene is possibly TRBD2 (6 bases). CDR1 is SGHAT and CDR2 is FQDESV in the germline V gene (reference sequence). There are 14 residues in the CDR3. V gave up 0 bases and J gave up 4 bases, with 8 bases separating them.